Below are 18 T cell receptor beta chains sequenced from a single sample in a study of T-cell reconstitution after alpha-beta-depleted transplantation in children (dated by TCRdb to about 2016). The protocol used for the library was PCR. Reads for this sample came from an Illumina HiSeq 2500. TCR library preparation used molecular barcoding, with unique molecular identifiers applied to normalize quantification of the TCRbeta repertoire. The public sequencing data were trimmed at Q25 with fastp and processed into clonotypes with MiXCR by TCRdb, which kept only in-frame beta chains. Entries that share a CDR3 protein sequence are merged under the most common genes and DNA. Present in this sample are around 440,000 distinct CDR3 sequences, 15% to 20% of which were seen just once. The top ten constitute roughly 27% of the sample. The treatment or condition label corresponds to: allogeneic hematopoietic cell transplantation with graft depleted of TCRalphabeta T cells and CD19 B cells.

The sequencing here drew on PBMCs, mostly from graft donor cells, taken 360 days after TCRalphabeta/CD19-depleted stem cell transplant. Every receptor here comes from a boy under two years old who had a stem cell transplant for Wiskott-Aldrich syndrome, so the T cells may come from the graft donor.

This chain connects TRBV20-1 to TRBJ1-1, with 7 bases aligning to TRBD1. CDR3 length equals 13 residues. Germline loops: CDR1 DFQATT, CDR2 SNEGSKA (reference sequence). Trimming at V came to 6 bases and at J to 4 bases, leaving 8 bases not matched to a gene. The CDR3, as DNA: TGCAGTGCGCTGGGACAGCCCCTCACTGAAGCTTTCTTT. This codes for CSALGQPLTEAFF.

The gene calls are TRBV4-1 and TRBJ2-7; 8 nucleotides align to TRBD1. The J segment lost 2 bases and the V segment lost 2 bases, leaving 8 bases of the junction unmatched. The CDR3 runs to 16 residues. Germline lookup yields CDR1 MGHRA and CDR2 YSYEKL. The CDR3 region has the DNA TGCGCCAGCAGCCAATCAACCCCACAGGGGGCCTACGAGCAGTACTTC. This gives the protein CASSQSTPQGAYEQYF.

This chain joins TRBV30 and TRBJ2-1; tentatively, D is TRBD2 (5 bases). V shed 0 bases and J shed 4 bases, with 10 bases lying between them. Germline V lookup: CDR1 GTSNPN, CDR2 SVGIG (reference sequence). The CDR3 covers 14 residues. The CDR3 protein is CAWSVEAVYNEQFF. The CDR3 DNA reads TGTGCCTGGAGTGTTGAAGCGGTATACAATGAGCAGTTCTTC.

The chain links TRBV11-2 to TRBJ2-1, with TRBD2 identical over 13 bases. V lost 3 bases and J lost 0; bases outside the gene matches: 11. Germline lookup yields CDR1 SGHAT and CDR2 FQNNGV. This CDR3 region has 20 residues. CDR3 DNA: TGTGCCAGCAGCTTGGGCCCGGGACTAGCGGGATGGAGCTCCTACAATGAGCAGTTCTTC. This encodes CASSLGPGLAGWSSYNEQFF.

The J gene is TRBJ1-1, the V gene TRBV19; D uncertain. The ends were cut back, 5 bases at V and 6 bases at J, with 10 bases in the middle. The CDR3 is 12 amino acids. The germline gives CDR1 LNHDA, CDR2 SQIVND (reference sequence). The CDR3, as DNA: TGTGCCAGTAGTCGGAAGGGCGCTGAAGCTTTCTTT. Protein: CASSRKGAEAFF.

This clonotype showed up just a few times. V is TRBV4-1 and J is TRBJ2-4; 10 bases map to TRBD2. Germline CDR1 reads MGHRA; CDR2 reads YSYEKL. Trimming at V came to 2 bases and at J to 1 base, leaving 2 bases not matched to a gene. This CDR3 is built from 16 residues. CDR3 nucleotides: TGCGCCAGCAGCCAACTAGCGGGAGTGGCCAAAAACATTCAGTACTTC. Its protein product is CASSQLAGVAKNIQYF.

This chain links TRBV20-1 with TRBJ1-6; no reliable D call. Germline assignment: CDR1 DFQATT and CDR2 SNEGSKA (reference sequence). Trimming took off 1 base at V and 11 bases at J, with 12 bases between the two ends. CDR3 length: 13 residues. CDR3 coding DNA: TGCAGTGCTAGAGCAACAGCTCCAGCACCCCTCCACTTT. This translates into CSARATAPAPLHF.

This sequence joins TRBV15 and TRBJ2-1, with TRBD2 identical over 7 bases. The CDR3 loop spans 16 amino acids. The V gene's germline CDR1 is LNHNV and CDR2 YYDKDF (reference sequence). Germline trimming cut 4 bases from V and 3 bases from J; bases unmatched to any gene: 9. CDR3 nucleotide sequence: TGTGCCACCAGCACCCTGGCTAGCGGTTACTACAATGAGCAGTTCTTC. As protein: CATSTLASGYYNEQFF.

This sequence joins TRBV6-5 and TRBJ2-2; TRBD2 matches at 9 bases. The CDR3 totals 16 residues. Looked up from germline, CDR1 is MNHEY and CDR2 is SVGAGI. V trimming: 3 bases; J trimming: 2 bases; junction bases outside the gene matches: 4. CDR3 loop: CASSYVAGANTGELFF. The DNA of the CDR3 is TGTGCCAGCAGTTATGTAGCGGGAGCCAACACCGGGGAGCTGTTTTTT.

This clonotype was counted ten times or more. The gene calls are TRBV27 and TRBJ2-5; 11 positions agree with TRBD2. V lost 1 base, J lost 5 bases, and 6 bases stayed unmatched. The CDR3 covers 16 residues. From germline, CDR1 is MNHEY and CDR2 SMNVEV (reference sequence). This CDR3 reads CASSLYPSGGWETQYF. CDR3 nucleotides: TGTGCCAGCAGTTTATACCCTAGCGGGGGGTGGGAGACCCAGTACTTC.

This clonotype was seen a few times. J is TRBJ2-7 and V is TRBV30; 7 bases agree with TRBD1. The V segment lost 3 bases and the J segment 5 bases; nucleotides outside the gene matches: 13. This CDR3 has 15 residues. Germline V gives CDR1 GTSNPN, CDR2 SVGIG (reference sequence). CDR3 nucleotide sequence: TGTGCCTGGAGAAAACAACAGGGGATCACTCACGAGCAGTACTTC. It specifies CAWRKQQGITHEQYF.

The V call is TRBV30, the J call TRBJ2-2; 8 bases are a match to TRBD2. The CDR3 has 14 residues. Germline V gene sequence: CDR1 GTSNPN, CDR2 SVGIG (reference sequence). V lost 4 bases to trimming and J lost 1 base; unmatched junction nucleotides: 2. DNA of the CDR3: TGTGCCTGGATCAGCGGGAGGAACACCGGGGAGCTGTTTTTT. Its translation: CAWISGRNTGELFF. The entire variable domain, with the rest obtained from reference TRBV30 and TRBJ2-2, is as follows: SQTIHQWPATLVQPVGSPLSLECTVEGTSNPNLYWYRQAAGRGLQLLFYSVGIGQISSEVPQNLSASRPQDRQFILSSKKLLLSDSGFYLCAWISGRNTGELFFGEGSRLTVL.

V gene TRBV5-1 combines with J gene TRBJ1-5; D gene unclear. Germline V CDR1 and CDR2: SGHRS, YFSETQ. The CDR3 consists of 13 residues. Trimming took off 3 bases at V and 5 bases at J, with 9 bases between the two ends. The CDR3 DNA follows: TGCGCCAGCAGCTGGGAGGGTGATCAGCCCCAGCATTTT. Its protein is CASSWEGDQPQHF.

Only a few counts were recorded for this clonotype. The chain links TRBV5-5 to TRBJ2-1; TRBD1 is a possible D gene (5 bases). CDR1 and CDR2 from the germline V gene are SGHKS and YYEKEE (reference sequence). The CDR3 spans 15 residues. V was shortened by 1 base and J by 7 bases, with 15 bases between the two germline ends. CDR3 amino acids: CASSLLGLDPNEQFF. CDR3 DNA: TGTGCCAGCAGCTTGTTGGGGCTAGACCCTAATGAGCAGTTCTTC.

This chain joins TRBV5-1 and TRBJ2-2; D call uncertain. The CDR3 is 15 amino acids. V gave up 0 bases and J gave up 5 bases, with 11 bases separating them. Per the germline V gene, CDR1 is SGHRS and CDR2 is YFSETQ. CDR3 loop: CASSLAQRRTGELFF. The CDR3 nucleotides read TGCGCCAGCAGCTTGGCGCAGAGGCGAACCGGGGAGCTGTTTTTT. Combining the CDR3 with reference TRBV5-1 and TRBJ2-2 gives the whole variable domain KAGVTQTPRYLIKTRGQQVTLSCSPISGHRSVSWYQQTPGQGLQFLFEYFSETQRNKGNFPGRFSGRQFSNSRSEMNVSTLELGDSALYLCASSLAQRRTGELFFGEGSRLTVL.

The chain is built from TRBV24-1 and TRBJ2-6; D remains ambiguous. Germline loops: CDR1 KGHDR, CDR2 SFDVKD. The CDR3 has 16 amino acids. V was pared by 4 bases and J by 0 bases, with 9 bases between. The CDR3, as DNA: TGTGCCACCAGTGACCCGAGAGGCTCTGGGGCCAACGTCCTGACTTTC. Translation gives CATSDPRGSGANVLTF.

This rearrangement joins TRBV12-3 or TRBV12-4 to TRBJ2-1; the D gene is possibly TRBD2 (6 bases). The CDR3 covers 14 residues. The V gene lost 4 bases and the J gene lost 9 bases, with 16 bases spanning the gap. CDR3 bases: TGTGCCAGCAGTTCCGGGAGAGGTTTTGGTGAGCAGTTCTTC. This encodes CASSSGRGFGEQFF.

The table lists this clonotype with a few counts. The CDR3 DNA sequence: TGTGCCAGCAGCCAAGATCAGGGGGGGGGCCAAGATACGCAGTATTTT. This codes for CASSQDQGGGQDTQYF. V gene TRBV4-2 combines with J gene TRBJ2-3; D assignment may be TRBD1 or TRBD2 (7 bases each). V lost 0 bases and J 5 bases, leaving 15 bases between the germline ends. The CDR3 sequence is 16 residues long. Germline lookup yields CDR1 LGHNA and CDR2 YNFKEQ.